This T cell receptor (beta chain) was captured in a study of T cell responses to AZD1222 COVID-19 vaccine. Study-wide results and caveats: Without day 14 samples, only post-peak T cell repertoires were studied. Seropositive AZD1222 recipients at baseline numbered only five or six. Spike-wide vaccine-associated CD4 TCRs dominated at 160-218 and 743-854. Donors in the cohort were predominantly white British and more often female, and clonal diversity was possibly underestimated.

Libraries were prepared by immunoSEQ multiplex PCR; TCRdb keeps only in-frame clonotypes and omits some of them. Here the sample spans about 25,000 clones, around 86% being singletons. To note about this clone: Its antigen is not known.

The V end was cut by 3 bases, the J end by 10 bases, with 15 bases between. From germline, CDR1 is LNHDA and CDR2 SQIVND (reference sequence). The CDR3 is made up of 13 amino acids. This receptor was identified in an adult who received the AZD1222 COVID-19 vaccine. The starting material was peripheral blood, obtained 28 days after the second AZD1222 dose. The gene calls are TRBV19 and TRBJ1-1, with a tentative D call TRBD1 (5 bases). This CDR3 reads CASSMAGRGRAFF. CDR3 bases: TGTGCCAGTAGTATGGCGGGAAGGGGTCGAGCTTTCTTT.